This TCR beta chain derives from a study of shared clonotypes between healthy human individuals. Points from the study as a whole: Among donors, sharing of clonotypes was expected to be affected by sequencing depth. Naive CD4 clonotype sharing across several donors was about 5%.

From germline, CDR1 is SGHRS and CDR2 YFSETQ. Germline trimming cut 3 bases from V and 1 base from J; bases unmatched to any gene: 16. This CDR3 is built from 19 residues. In the case of this clone: Antigen: not known.

Donors had no recently reported acute infections or vaccinations and were HIV-negative. Methods used by the authors: Sequence data from immunoSEQ were junction-only and lacked quality scores; consequently, filtering differed. Generated by immunoSEQ multiplex PCR, the TCRdb table keeps only in-frame clones and is missing some. For V, J and clone size, that table is used; D and trimming come from the DNA. The repertoire holds about 2 million clones, with 95% as singletons. Sequencing used naive CD4+ T cells sorted from blood. The subset: CD45RA+ positively selected. This rearrangement joins TRBV5-1 to TRBJ1-3; 7 nucleotides line up with TRBD1. The sequence came from a man younger than 30 in good health. The CDR3 bases are TGCGCCAGCAGCTCGTCTCTTAGCGACAGGGTAACTTCTGGAAACACCATATATTTT. This codes for CASSSSLSDRVTSGNTIYF.